This record concerns one TCR beta chain sequence. The data stem from a study of blood T cell repertoires in COVID-19. Study at large: Whether acute or convalescent, the COVID-19 samples came from the United States, Italy and Spain.

Trimming at V came to 0 bases and at J to 3 bases, leaving 5 bases not matched to a gene. This CDR3 has 17 amino acids. Germline V CDR1 and CDR2: LGHNA, YNFKEQ. Profiled with immunoSEQ multiplex PCR; TCRdb holds only in-frame clones, not every one. Among 210,000 or so clones listed, about 86% were seen once. Sequenced: peripheral blood. The chain couples TRBV4-2 to TRBJ1-5; 10 bases fit TRBD1. This clonotype originated in a man aged 18 to 30 with active or convalescent COVID-19. The CDR3 reads CASSQEGTGALNQPQHF. The CDR3, as DNA: TGTGCCAGCAGCCAAGAAGGGACAGGGGCCCTCAATCAGCCCCAGCATTTT.